The present T cell receptor beta chain was sequenced within a study of cytomegalovirus exposure and HLA in healthy donors. Study summary: For the roughly 370 genotyped donors, 65% to 90% fell within the Caucasian-associated ancestry cluster.

Comments on this clone: Its specificity is not known.

Findings and limits, study-wide: In a later analysis, a missense DCLRE1C variant was linked to TCR beta V- and J-gene trimming. High specificity and sensitivity for cytomegalovirus status were reported for the classifier. According to the study, around 160 TCR beta chains were cytomegalovirus-associated.

The CDR3 runs to 14 residues. Germline values: CDR1 SGHTA, CDR2 FQGNSA. Trimming pared 5 bases from V and 7 bases from J, leaving 15 bases between. Use of 60 Vbeta and 13 Jbeta primers characterized the PCR. Measured with immunoSEQ multiplex PCR; TCRdb has only the in-frame clones, and not every one. The data contain about 200,000 clones, 65% to 80% of them singletons. Material: PBMCs. This sequence was found in a woman aged 30 to 39 in good health and CMV-seropositive. This chain joins TRBV7-2 and TRBJ2-1; D perhaps matches TRBD1 (6 bases). CDR3 sequence (DNA): TGTGCCAGCAGCGACGAGGCAGGGGTAAATGAGCAGTTCTTC. It encodes CASSDEAGVNEQFF.